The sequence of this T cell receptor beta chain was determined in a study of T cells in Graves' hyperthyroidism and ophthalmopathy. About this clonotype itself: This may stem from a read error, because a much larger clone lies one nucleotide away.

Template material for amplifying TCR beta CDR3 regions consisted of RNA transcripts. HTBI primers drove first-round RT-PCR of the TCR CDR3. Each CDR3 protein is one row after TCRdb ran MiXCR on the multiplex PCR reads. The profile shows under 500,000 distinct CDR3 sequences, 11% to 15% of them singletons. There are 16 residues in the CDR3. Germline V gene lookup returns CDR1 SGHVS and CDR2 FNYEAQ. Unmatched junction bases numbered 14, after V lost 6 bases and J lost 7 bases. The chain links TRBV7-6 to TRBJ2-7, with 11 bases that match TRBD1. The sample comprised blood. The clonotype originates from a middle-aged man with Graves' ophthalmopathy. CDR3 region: CASSPRLGQGEGEQYF. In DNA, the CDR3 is TGTGCCAGCAGTCCACGGCTGGGACAGGGGGAGGGTGAGCAGTACTTC.